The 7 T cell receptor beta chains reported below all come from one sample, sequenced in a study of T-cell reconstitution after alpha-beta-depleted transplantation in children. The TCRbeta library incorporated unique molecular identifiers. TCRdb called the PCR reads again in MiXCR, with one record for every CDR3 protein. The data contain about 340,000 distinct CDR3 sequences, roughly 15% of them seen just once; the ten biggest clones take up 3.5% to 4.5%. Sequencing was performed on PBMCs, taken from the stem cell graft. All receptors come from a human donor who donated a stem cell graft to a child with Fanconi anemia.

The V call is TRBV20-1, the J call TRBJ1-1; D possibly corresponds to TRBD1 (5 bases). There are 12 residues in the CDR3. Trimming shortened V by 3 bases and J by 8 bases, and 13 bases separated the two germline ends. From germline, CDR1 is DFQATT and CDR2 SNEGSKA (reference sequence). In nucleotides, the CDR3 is TGCAGTGCTAGGGCAGGGTTTAGCGAAGCTTTCTTT. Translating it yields CSARAGFSEAFF.

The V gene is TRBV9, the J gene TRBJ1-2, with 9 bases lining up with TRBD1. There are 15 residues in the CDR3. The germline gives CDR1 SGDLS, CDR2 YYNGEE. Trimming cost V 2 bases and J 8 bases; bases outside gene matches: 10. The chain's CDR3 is CASSVWGDRAYGYTF. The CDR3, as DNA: TGTGCCAGCAGCGTGTGGGGGGACAGGGCGTACGGCTACACCTTC.

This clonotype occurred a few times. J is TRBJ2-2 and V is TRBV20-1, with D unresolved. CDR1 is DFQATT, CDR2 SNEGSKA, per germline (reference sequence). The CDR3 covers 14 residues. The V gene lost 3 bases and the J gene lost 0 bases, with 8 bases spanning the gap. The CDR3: CSASGSPNTGELFF. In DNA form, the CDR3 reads TGCAGTGCTAGTGGCAGCCCGAACACCGGGGAGCTGTTTTTT.

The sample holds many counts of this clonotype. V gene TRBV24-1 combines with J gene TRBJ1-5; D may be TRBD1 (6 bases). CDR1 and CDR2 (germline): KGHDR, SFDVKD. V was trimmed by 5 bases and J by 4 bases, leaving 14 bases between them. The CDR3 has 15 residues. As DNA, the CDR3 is TGTGCCACCAGTGCTACAGGGACCTATAATCAGCCCCAGCATTTT. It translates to CATSATGTYNQPQHF.

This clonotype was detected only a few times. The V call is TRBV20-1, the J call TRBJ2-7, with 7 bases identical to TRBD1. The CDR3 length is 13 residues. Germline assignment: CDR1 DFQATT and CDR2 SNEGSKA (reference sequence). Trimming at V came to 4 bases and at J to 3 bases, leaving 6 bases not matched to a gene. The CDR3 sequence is CSATGTDYYEQYV. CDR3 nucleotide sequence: TGCAGTGCTACCGGGACAGACTACTACGAGCAGTACGTC.

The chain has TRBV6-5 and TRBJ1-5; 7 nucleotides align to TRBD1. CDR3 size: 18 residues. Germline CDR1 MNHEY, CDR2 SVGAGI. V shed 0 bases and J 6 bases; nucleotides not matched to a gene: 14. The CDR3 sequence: CASSYSPERGRGVQPQHF. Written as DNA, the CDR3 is TGTGCCAGCAGTTACTCCCCTGAGAGGGGGCGCGGGGTTCAGCCCCAGCATTTT.

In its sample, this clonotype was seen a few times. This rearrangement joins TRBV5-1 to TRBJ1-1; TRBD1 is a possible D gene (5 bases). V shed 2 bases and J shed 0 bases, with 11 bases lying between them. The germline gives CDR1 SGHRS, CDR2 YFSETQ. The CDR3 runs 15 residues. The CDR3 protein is CASSFGGVVNTEAFF. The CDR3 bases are TGCGCCAGCAGCTTTGGAGGGGTTGTGAACACTGAAGCTTTCTTT. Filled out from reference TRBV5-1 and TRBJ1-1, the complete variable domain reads KAGVTQTPRYLIKTRGQQVTLSCSPISGHRSVSWYQQTPGQGLQFLFEYFSETQRNKGNFPGRFSGRQFSNSRSEMNVSTLELGDSALYLCASSFGGVVNTEAFFGQGTRLTVV.